The clone carrying this TCR beta chain was seen more than once but under ten times. What it recognizes is unknown. The germline V gene has CDR1 KGHSH and CDR2 LQKENI. The CDR3 contains 15 residues. Trimming cost V 3 bases and J 7 bases, with 16 bases left between them. These data originate in a study of memory CD4+ T cells and cytomegalovirus serostatus. Findings and caveats of the study: CD4+ memory repertoires contained about two fifths of the 164 reported CMV TCRbeta sequences. A US-trained random forest predicted CMV serostatus with median AUC around 0.92.

The sort gate was single viable CD3+CD4+CD8-CD45RO+ cells for memory CD4+ T cells. Total CD4+ T cells were enriched by CD4 positive selection. Here immunoSEQ multiplex PCR was the method, and the copy in TCRdb shows in-frame clones only, minus some. Counted here are tens of thousands of clones, about 78% occurring once; the ten biggest clones make up 0.85% to 1.1%. The sample was memory CD4+ T cells from blood. The origin of this receptor is an adult in good health and CMV-seronegative. The chain uses TRBV18 and TRBJ1-5; D perhaps matches TRBD1 (6 bases). Here the CDR3 DNA reads TGTGCCAGCTCACCCGGGAGGGGGGGGTTACAGCCCCAGCATTTT. It translates to CASSPGRGGLQPQHF.